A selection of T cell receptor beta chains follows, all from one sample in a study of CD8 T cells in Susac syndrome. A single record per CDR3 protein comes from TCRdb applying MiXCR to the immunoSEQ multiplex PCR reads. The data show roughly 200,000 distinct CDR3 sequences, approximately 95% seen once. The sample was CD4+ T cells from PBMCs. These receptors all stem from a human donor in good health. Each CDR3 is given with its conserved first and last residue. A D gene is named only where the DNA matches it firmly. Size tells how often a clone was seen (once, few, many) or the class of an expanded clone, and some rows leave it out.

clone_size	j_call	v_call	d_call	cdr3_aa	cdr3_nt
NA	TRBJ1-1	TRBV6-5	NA	CASHYRDGRTEAFF	TGTGCCAGTCATTACAGGGACGGAAGGACTGAAGCTTTCTTT
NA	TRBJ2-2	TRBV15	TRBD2	CATGIGGALTGELFF	TGTGCCACCGGAATCGGGGGGGCGCTCACCGGGGAGCTGTTTTTT
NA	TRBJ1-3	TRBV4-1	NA	CASSPMTANTIYF	TGCGCCAGCAGCCCGATGACAGCTAACACCATATATTTT
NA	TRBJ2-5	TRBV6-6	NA	CASRNGQTQETQYF	TGTGCCAGCAGAAACGGACAGACCCAAGAGACCCAGTACTTC
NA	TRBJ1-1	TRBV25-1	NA	CASSVLGGTEAFF	TGTGCCAGCAGTGTACTGGGGGGGACTGAAGCTTTCTTT
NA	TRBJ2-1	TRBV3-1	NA	CASSPPLGEQFF	TGTGCCAGCAGCCCCCCCCTGGGTGAGCAGTTCTTC
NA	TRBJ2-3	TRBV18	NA	CASSPEWSTDTQYF	TGTGCCAGCTCACCGGAGTGGAGCACAGATACGCAGTATTTT
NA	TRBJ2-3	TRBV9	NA	CASRPGYTDTQYF	TGTGCCAGCCGGCCGGGCTACACAGATACGCAGTATTTT
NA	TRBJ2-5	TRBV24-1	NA	CATSGRSQETQYF	TGTGCCACCAGTGGACGGAGTCAAGAGACCCAGTACTTC
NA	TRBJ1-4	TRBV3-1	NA	CASSVHTTGKKLFF	TGTGCCAGCAGCGTACACACGACAGGCAAAAAACTGTTTTTT
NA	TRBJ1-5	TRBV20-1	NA	CSARQGTGQPQHF	TGCAGTGCTAGACAGGGCACTGGGCAGCCCCAGCATTTT
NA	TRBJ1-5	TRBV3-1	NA	CASSQELADQPQHF	TGTGCCAGCAGCCAAGAATTGGCGGATCAGCCCCAGCATTTT
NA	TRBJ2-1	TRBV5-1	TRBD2	CASSLAGGLYEQFF	TGCGCCAGCAGCTTGGCGGGAGGGCTGTATGAGCAGTTCTTC
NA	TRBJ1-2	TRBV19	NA	CASSSGRYGYTF	TGTGCCAGTAGTTCGGGACGCTATGGCTACACCTTC
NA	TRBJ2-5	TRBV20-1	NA	CSAGAGETQYF	TGCAGTGCTGGGGCCGGGGAGACCCAGTACTTC
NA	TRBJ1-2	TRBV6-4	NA	CASSDGACTF	TGTGCCAGCAGTGACGGAGCCTGCACCTTC
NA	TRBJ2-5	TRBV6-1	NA	CASSEVWQGETQYF	TGTGCCAGCAGTGAAGTATGGCAGGGGGAGACCCAGTACTTC
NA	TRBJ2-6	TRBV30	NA	CAWSESGPSGANVLTF	TGTGCCTGGAGTGAATCCGGGCCCTCTGGGGCCAACGTCCTGACTTTC
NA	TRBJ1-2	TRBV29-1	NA	CSVEGGVYGYTF	TGCAGCGTTGAGGGGGGAGTCTATGGCTACACCTTC
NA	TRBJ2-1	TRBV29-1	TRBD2	CSHAFPGRGEQFF	TGCAGCCATGCGTTTCCCGGGAGGGGTGAGCAGTTCTTC
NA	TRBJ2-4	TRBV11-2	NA	CASSSSGGTNIQYF	TGTGCCAGCAGCTCCTCAGGAGGGACAAACATTCAGTACTTC
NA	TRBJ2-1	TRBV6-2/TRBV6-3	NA	CASSQIHNEQFF	TGTGCCAGCAGTCAAATCCACAATGAGCAGTTCTTC
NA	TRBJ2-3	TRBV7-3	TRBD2	CASSLTTAGGLGADTQYF	TGTGCCAGCAGCTTAACCACAGCGGGGGGGTTAGGCGCAGATACGCAGTATTTT
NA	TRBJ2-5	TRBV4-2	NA	CASSPFGRIQETQYF	TGTGCCAGCAGCCCATTCGGACGGATCCAAGAGACCCAGTACTTC
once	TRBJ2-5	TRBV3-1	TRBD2	CASSQASGKETQYF	TGTGCCAGCAGCCAAGCTAGCGGGAAAGAGACCCAGTACTTC
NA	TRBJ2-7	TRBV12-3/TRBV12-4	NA	CASTRPPGQITYEQYF	TGTGCCAGCACCCGACCACCGGGACAAATTACCTACGAGCAGTACTTC
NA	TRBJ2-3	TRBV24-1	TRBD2	CATSDGGDGTDTQYF	TGTGCCACCAGTGATGGGGGGGATGGCACAGATACGCAGTATTTT
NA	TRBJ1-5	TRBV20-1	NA	CSARERGRGNQPQHF	TGCAGTGCTAGAGAAAGGGGAAGGGGGAATCAGCCCCAGCATTTT
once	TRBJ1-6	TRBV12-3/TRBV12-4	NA	CASMGLGAGSPLHF	TGTGCCAGCATGGGATTGGGCGCGGGTTCACCCCTCCACTTT
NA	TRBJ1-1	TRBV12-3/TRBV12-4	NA	CASSFPTSGTEAFF	TGTGCCAGCAGTTTTCCAACCTCGGGGACTGAAGCTTTCTTT
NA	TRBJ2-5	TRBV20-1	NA	CSARVGRRGTQYF	TGCAGTGCTAGAGTCGGACGGAGAGGGACCCAGTACTTC
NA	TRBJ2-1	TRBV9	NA	CASSVTGHLNEQFF	TGTGCCAGCAGCGTTACGGGACACCTCAATGAGCAGTTCTTC
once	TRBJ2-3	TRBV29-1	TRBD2	CSVTGGGEDTQYF	TGCAGCGTCACCGGCGGGGGGGAAGATACGCAGTATTTT
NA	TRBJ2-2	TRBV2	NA	CARAKTDANTGELFF	TGTGCCAGAGCGAAAACAGACGCGAACACCGGGGAGCTGTTTTTT
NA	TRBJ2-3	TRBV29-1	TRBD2	CSVASGRGGTDTQYF	TGCAGCGTTGCTAGCGGGAGGGGAGGGACAGATACGCAGTATTTT
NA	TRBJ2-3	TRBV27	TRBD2	CASSQRPPTSGGVGVLADTQYF	TGTGCCAGCAGTCAACGGCCCCCCACTAGCGGGGGGGTGGGGGTTTTGGCAGATACGCAGTATTTT
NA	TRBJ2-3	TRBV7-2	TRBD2	CASRTSGGQTDTQYF	TGTGCCAGCAGAACAAGCGGGGGGCAGACAGATACGCAGTATTTT
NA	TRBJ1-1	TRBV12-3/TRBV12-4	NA	CASSLWETEAFF	TGTGCCAGCAGTCTCTGGGAGACTGAAGCTTTCTTT
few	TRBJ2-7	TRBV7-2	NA	CASSFGQYYEQYF	TGTGCCAGCAGCTTTGGGCAGTACTACGAGCAGTACTTC
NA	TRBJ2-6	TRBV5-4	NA	CASSSGTQRSSSGANVLTF	TGTGCCAGCAGCTCCGGCACCCAGAGGTCAAGCTCTGGGGCCAACGTCCTGACTTTC
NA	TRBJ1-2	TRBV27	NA	CASTSRARGGSGGYTF	TGTGCCAGCACCAGTAGAGCGCGGGGTGGATCGGGTGGCTACACCTTC
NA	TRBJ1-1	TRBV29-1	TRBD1	CSVDTQGEGTEAFF	TGCAGCGTTGATACCCAGGGGGAAGGGACTGAAGCTTTCTTT
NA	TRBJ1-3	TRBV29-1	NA	CSVEDRSAPGNTIYF	TGCAGCGTTGAAGATCGTTCAGCGCCCGGAAACACCATATATTTT
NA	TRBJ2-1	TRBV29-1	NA	CSVYKVRGGVDNEQFF	TGCAGCGTTTATAAGGTCAGGGGTGGTGTTGACAATGAGCAGTTCTTC
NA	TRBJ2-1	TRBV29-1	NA	CSVEEIAQNEQFF	TGCAGCGTTGAAGAAATCGCTCAAAATGAGCAGTTCTTC
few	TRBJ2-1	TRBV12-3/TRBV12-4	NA	CASSLGLADEQFF	TGTGCCAGCAGTTTGGGGCTAGCTGACGAGCAGTTCTTC
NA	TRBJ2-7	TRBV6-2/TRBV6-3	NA	CASSYEPGKRNEQYF	TGTGCCAGCAGTTACGAGCCAGGGAAAAGGAACGAGCAGTACTTC
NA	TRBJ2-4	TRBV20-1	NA	CSAPRPTGKGIQYF	TGCAGTGCTCCCCGCCCTACGGGGAAGGGAATTCAGTACTTC
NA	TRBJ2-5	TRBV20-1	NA	CSARVWSGQETQYF	TGCAGTGCTAGAGTATGGAGCGGGCAAGAGACCCAGTACTTC
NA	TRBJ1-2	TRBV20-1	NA	CSASHPNYGYTF	TGCAGTGCTAGTCACCCTAACTATGGCTACACCTTC
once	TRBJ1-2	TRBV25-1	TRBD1	CASSEGTGYGYTF	TGTGCCAGCAGTGAAGGGACAGGCTATGGCTACACCTTC
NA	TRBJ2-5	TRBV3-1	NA	CASSLGTTSQYF	TGTGCCAGCAGCCTCGGGACGACGAGCCAGTACTTC
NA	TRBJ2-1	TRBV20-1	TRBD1	CSAAPGQGSWYEQFF	TGCAGTGCCGCTCCGGGACAGGGGAGTTGGTATGAGCAGTTCTTC
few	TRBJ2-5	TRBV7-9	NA	CASSLASMSKETQYF	TGTGCCAGCAGCTTAGCGTCGATGAGCAAAGAGACCCAGTACTTC
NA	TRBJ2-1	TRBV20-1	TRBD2	CSARPGGRGWYNEQFF	TGCAGTGCTAGACCGGGAGGCCGAGGATGGTACAATGAGCAGTTCTTC